The 8 T cell receptor beta chains below all came from one sample that was sequenced in a study of spatial heterogeneity in lung cancer. Study-level findings and limits: Higher tumor mutation counts went along with higher counts of expanded intratumoral alpha and beta TCRs.

Antigens of these TCRs are unknown. One entry per CDR3 protein results from TCRdb running MiXCR on the 5' RACE reads. The repertoire holds around 4,800 distinct CDR3 sequences, with under 15% as singletons. As to time point: sample taken at primary tumor resection. Sequenced material: lung tumor tissue, taken at surgery. Receptor source: a male donor with early-stage non-small cell lung cancer.

This clonotype rates as medium-sized. The library was built for alpha chains, so this beta chain is an off-target read and its size means little. The rearrangement joins TRBV7-2 to TRBJ2-7, with no clear D. In germline, CDR1 is SGHTA, CDR2 FQGNSA. This CDR3 region has 12 residues. V was clipped by 2 bases and J by 4 bases, with 6 bases between them. The CDR3 bases are TGTGCCAGCAGCTTATCTCGGTACGAGCAGTACTTC. Encoded protein: CASSLSRYEQYF.

This clonotype has ten or more counts. This beta chain is off target for a library built for alpha chains, so its abundance means little. The chain couples TRBV10-3 to TRBJ1-5; a possible D gene is TRBD1 (5 bases). The CDR3 covers 13 residues. Germline V lookup: CDR1 ENHRY, CDR2 SYGVKD. Trimming stripped 4 bases from V and 6 bases from J, with 10 bases between. The CDR3 DNA is TGTGCCATCAGTGGGCAGGGAGGTCAGCCCCAGCATTTT. Its translation is CAISGQGGQPQHF.

A note on this clonotype: Since it is a stray read in a library aimed at alpha chains, this beta chain has a size that is not meaningful. The chain couples TRBV5-6 to TRBJ2-1; D possibly corresponds to TRBD1 (5 bases). The V and J ends lost 1 base and 6 bases respectively, with 17 bases between them. The CDR3 extends over 16 amino acids. The germline V gene has CDR1 SGHDT and CDR2 YYEEEE. Here the CDR3 DNA reads TGTGCCAGCAGCTTGCACAGGACACGCCTTGCCAATGAGCAGTTCTTC. Translation: CASSLHRTRLANEQFF.

This clonotype showed up just a few times. This beta chain represents an off-target read in a library built for alpha chains; its size is of limited meaning. This chain connects TRBV4-1 to TRBJ2-1; TRBD1 agrees at 8 bases. CDR1 is MGHRA, CDR2 YSYEKL, per germline. V was clipped by 1 base and J by 6 bases; unmatched bases: 5. The CDR3 contains 15 residues. DNA of the CDR3: TGCGCCAGCAGCCAAGTTGGGACAGGTAGCAATGAGCAGTTCTTC. It yields the protein CASSQVGTGSNEQFF.

With respect to this clonotype: The library was designed around alpha chains, so this beta chain is a stray read whose abundance carries little weight. The chain employs TRBV28 and TRBJ2-3; 7 bases fit TRBD1. Trimming cost V 6 bases and J 2 bases; bases outside gene matches: 5. This CDR3 spans 14 amino acids. Germline CDR1 MDHEN, CDR2 SYDVKM. The CDR3 region is CASSVQGTTDTQYF. CDR3 coding DNA: TGTGCCAGCAGCGTACAGGGGACCACAGATACGCAGTATTTT.

This clonotype was found many times. Within a library made for alpha chains, this beta chain is off target, and its count is uninformative. This chain links TRBV4-3 with TRBJ2-5; TRBD2 matches 9 bases. Losses at the gene ends were 1 base for V and 3 bases for J; bases not matched to a gene: 3. This CDR3 comprises 15 residues. Germline V gene data show CDR1 as LGHNA and CDR2 as YSLEER. The CDR3, as DNA: TGCGCCAGCAGCCAAGTTCCTAGCGGGGAAGAGACCCAGTACTTC. This codes for CASSQVPSGEETQYF.

This clonotype was found many times. Since the library was made to target alpha chains, this beta chain is a stray read and its abundance is not meaningful. This chain uses TRBV5-1 with TRBJ1-1; 7 bases fit TRBD1. J gave up 9 bases and V 0 bases, and 8 bases lay outside the gene matches. The germline V gene encodes CDR1 SGHRS and CDR2 YFSETQ. CDR3 length: 14 amino acids. The CDR3 sequence is CASSLDRGLVKAFF. The DNA of the CDR3 is TGCGCCAGCAGCTTGGACAGGGGTCTGGTGAAAGCTTTCTTT. The complete variable domain, with remaining parts taken from reference TRBV5-1 and TRBJ1-1, reads KAGVTQTPRYLIKTRGQQVTLSCSPISGHRSVSWYQQTPGQGLQFLFEYFSETQRNKGNFPGRFSGRQFSNSRSEMNVSTLELGDSALYLCASSLDRGLVKAFFGQGTRLTVV.

This clonotype occurred many times. Little can be read into the size of this beta chain, an off-target read in a library designed for alpha chains. The chain has TRBV7-8 and TRBJ2-5; D gene unclear. V was shortened by 2 bases and J by 4 bases, with 11 bases between the two germline ends. The germline V gene encodes CDR1 SGHVS and CDR2 FQNEAQ. The CDR3 consists of 14 residues. The CDR3 DNA follows: TGTGCCAGCAGCTTATTAGACGGCAGAGAGACCCAGTACTTC. This codes for CASSLLDGRETQYF.